A single sample is the source of the 7 T cell receptor beta chains below, sequenced in a study of blood T cell repertoires in COVID-19. Profiling relied on immunoSEQ multiplex PCR, and the TCRdb table lists in-frame clones only, not all of them. This sample has about 130,000 clones; roughly four fifths occur once, and the top ten carry about 17%. The sample was peripheral blood. The receptors derive from a man aged 25-40 years with COVID-19, enrolled during active disease.

This clone was seen at least ten times. This chain joins TRBV29-1 and TRBJ1-5; the D gene is possibly TRBD1 (6 bases). The germline V gene has CDR1 SQVTM and CDR2 ANQGSEA. The V gene lost 4 bases and the J gene lost 4 bases, with 11 bases spanning the gap. The CDR3 covers 13 residues. The CDR3 nucleotides read TGCAGCGTTGTGCGGCAGGGGAATCAGCCCCAGCATTTT. Translation gives CSVVRQGNQPQHF.

This chain uses TRBV7-2 with TRBJ1-2; no reliable D call. This CDR3 has 13 residues. CDR1 is SGHTA and CDR2 is FQGNSA in the germline V gene. V was clipped by 2 bases and J by 3 bases, with 7 bases between them. CDR3 loop: CASSLTDYYGYTF. The CDR3 DNA is TGTGCCAGCAGCTTAACGGACTACTATGGCTACACCTTC.

This CDR3 is CASSAGSTVNYEQYF. The CDR3 DNA reads TGTGCCAGCAGCGCCGGATCCACAGTTAACTACGAGCAGTACTTC. This chain links TRBV9 with TRBJ2-7, with unresolved D. CDR1 SGDLS and CDR2 YYNGEE come from the germline V gene. V was trimmed by 3 bases and J by 3 bases, leaving 16 bases between them. The CDR3 runs 15 residues.

This rearrangement joins TRBV7-2 to TRBJ1-1; 8 nucleotides line up with TRBD1. Trimming removed 2 bases from V and 4 bases from J; junction bases left unmatched: 9. This CDR3 has 16 amino acids. Germline loops: CDR1 SGHTA, CDR2 FQGNSA. CDR3 amino acids: CASSLQGAGGPTEAFF. CDR3 bases: TGTGCCAGCAGCTTACAGGGGGCTGGAGGCCCCACTGAAGCTTTCTTT.

The chain combines TRBV11-1 with TRBJ1-1; 7 positions agree with TRBD1. Germline CDR1 is SGHAT and CDR2 is FQDESV (reference sequence). The CDR3 is 15 residues long. The trim removed 0 bases at V and 2 bases at J, leaving 3 bases unmatched. CDR3 in DNA: TGTGCCAGCAGCTTAGCGACAGGGCTCAACACTGAAGCTTTCTTT. Its protein product is CASSLATGLNTEAFF. The full variable domain, rest sourced from reference TRBV11-1 and TRBJ1-1, is EAEVAQSPRYKITEKSQAVAFWCDPISGHATLYWYRQILGQGPELLVQFQDESVVDDSQLPKDRFSAERLKGVDSTLKIQPAELGDSAMYLCASSLATGLNTEAFFGQGTRLTVV.

The chain combines TRBV6-4 with TRBJ2-3, with D possibly TRBD2 on 5 matching bases. V lost 2 bases to trimming and J lost 1 base, with 10 bases between them. The CDR3 covers 15 residues. Germline V gene sequence: CDR1 MRHNA, CDR2 SNTAGT. The CDR3 protein is CASSDGDSGTDTQYF. CDR3 coding DNA: TGTGCCAGCAGTGACGGGGATAGCGGCACAGATACGCAGTATTTT.

The chain carries TRBV6-2 or TRBV6-3 and TRBJ1-1, with 9 bases that match TRBD1. The CDR3 is made up of 13 amino acids. Germline V gene sequence: CDR1 MNHEY, CDR2 SVGEGT. V lost 4 bases to trimming and J lost 10 bases; unmatched junction nucleotides: 7. This CDR3 is CASSLTGGGGAFF. Written as DNA, the CDR3 is TGTGCCAGCAGTTTAACAGGGGGCGGAGGAGCTTTCTTT.